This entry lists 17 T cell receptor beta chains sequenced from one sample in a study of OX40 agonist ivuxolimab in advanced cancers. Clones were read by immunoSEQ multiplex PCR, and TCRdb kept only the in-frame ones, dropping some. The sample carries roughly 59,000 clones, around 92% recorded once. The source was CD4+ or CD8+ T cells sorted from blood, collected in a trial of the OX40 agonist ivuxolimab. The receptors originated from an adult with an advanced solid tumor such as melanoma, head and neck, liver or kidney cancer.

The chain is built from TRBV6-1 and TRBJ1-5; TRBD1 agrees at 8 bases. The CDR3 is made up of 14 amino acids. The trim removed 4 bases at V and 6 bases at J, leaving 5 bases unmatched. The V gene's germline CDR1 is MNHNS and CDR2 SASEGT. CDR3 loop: CASSGWTGIQPQHF. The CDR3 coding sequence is TGTGCCAGCAGTGGATGGACAGGGATTCAGCCCCAGCATTTT.

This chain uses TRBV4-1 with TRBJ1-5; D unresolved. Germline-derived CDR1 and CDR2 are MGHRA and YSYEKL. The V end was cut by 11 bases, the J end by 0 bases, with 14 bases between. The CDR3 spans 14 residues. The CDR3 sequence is CASMAFYSNQPQHF. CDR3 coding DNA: TGCGCCTCTATGGCCTTTTATAGCAATCAGCCCCAGCATTTT.

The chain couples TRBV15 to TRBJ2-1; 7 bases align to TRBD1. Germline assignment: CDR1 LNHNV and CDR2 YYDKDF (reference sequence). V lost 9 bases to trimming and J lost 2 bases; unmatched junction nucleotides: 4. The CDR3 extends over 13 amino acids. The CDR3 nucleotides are TGTGCCACTGGGACAGAGCCCTACAATGAGCAGTTCTTC. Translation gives CATGTEPYNEQFF.

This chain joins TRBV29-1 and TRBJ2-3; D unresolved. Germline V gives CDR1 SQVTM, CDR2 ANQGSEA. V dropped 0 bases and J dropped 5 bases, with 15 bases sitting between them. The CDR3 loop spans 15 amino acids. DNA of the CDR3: TGCAGCGTTGAAGAAGGGCAGCATTCGATAGATACGCAGTATTTT. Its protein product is CSVEEGQHSIDTQYF.

CDR3 sequence reads: CASSLGGSGNTIYF. The CDR3 DNA follows: TGTGCCAGCAGCTTAGGGGGCTCTGGAAACACCATATATTTT. The genes are TRBV7-2 and TRBJ1-3, with D unclear. CDR3 length: 14 residues. Trimming took 1 base from V and 0 from J, leaving 4 bases between them. Germline V lookup: CDR1 SGHTA, CDR2 FQGNSA.

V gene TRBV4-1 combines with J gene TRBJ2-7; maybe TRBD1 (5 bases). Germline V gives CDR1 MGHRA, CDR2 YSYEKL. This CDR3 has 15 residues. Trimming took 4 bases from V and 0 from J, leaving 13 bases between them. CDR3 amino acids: CASSLSIQDSYEQYF. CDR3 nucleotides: TGCGCCAGCAGCCTTAGTATACAGGACTCCTACGAGCAGTACTTC.

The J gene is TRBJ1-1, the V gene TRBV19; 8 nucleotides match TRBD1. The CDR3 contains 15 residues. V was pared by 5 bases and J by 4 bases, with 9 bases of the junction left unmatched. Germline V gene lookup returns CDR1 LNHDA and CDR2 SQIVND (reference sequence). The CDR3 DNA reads TGTGCCAGTAGTCCACGGACAGGGTTGGGCACTGAAGCTTTCTTT. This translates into CASSPRTGLGTEAFF. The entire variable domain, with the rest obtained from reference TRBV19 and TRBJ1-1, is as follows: DGGITQSPKYLFRKEGQNVTLSCEQNLNHDAMYWYRQDPGQGLRLIYYSQIVNDFQKGDIAEGYSVSREKKESFPLTVTSAQKNPTAFYLCASSPRTGLGTEAFFGQGTRLTVV.

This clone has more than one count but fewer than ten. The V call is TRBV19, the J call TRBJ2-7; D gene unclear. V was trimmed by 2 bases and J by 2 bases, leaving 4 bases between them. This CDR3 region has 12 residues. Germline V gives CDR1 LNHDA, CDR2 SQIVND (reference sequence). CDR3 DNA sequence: TGTGCCAGTAGTATACATCCCTACGAGCAGTACTTC. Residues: CASSIHPYEQYF. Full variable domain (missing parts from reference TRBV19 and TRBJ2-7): DGGITQSPKYLFRKEGQNVTLSCEQNLNHDAMYWYRQDPGQGLRLIYYSQIVNDFQKGDIAEGYSVSREKKESFPLTVTSAQKNPTAFYLCASSIHPYEQYFGPGTRLTVT.

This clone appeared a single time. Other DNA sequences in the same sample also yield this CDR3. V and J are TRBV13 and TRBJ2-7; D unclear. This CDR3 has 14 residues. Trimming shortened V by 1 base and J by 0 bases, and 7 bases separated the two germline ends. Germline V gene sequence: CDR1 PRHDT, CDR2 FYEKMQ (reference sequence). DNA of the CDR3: TGTGCCAGCAGCTTAGCGGCCCTCTCCTACGAGCAGTACTTC. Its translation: CASSLAALSYEQYF.

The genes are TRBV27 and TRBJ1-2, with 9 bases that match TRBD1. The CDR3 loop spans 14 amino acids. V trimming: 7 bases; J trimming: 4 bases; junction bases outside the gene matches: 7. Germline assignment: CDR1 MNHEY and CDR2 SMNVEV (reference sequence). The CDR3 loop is CASTGTGKGYGYTF. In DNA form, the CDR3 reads TGTGCCAGCACCGGGACAGGGAAGGGCTATGGCTACACCTTC.

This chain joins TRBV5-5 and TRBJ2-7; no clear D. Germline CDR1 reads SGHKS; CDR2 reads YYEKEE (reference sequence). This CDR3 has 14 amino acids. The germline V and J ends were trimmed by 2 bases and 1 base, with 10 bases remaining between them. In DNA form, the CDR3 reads TGTGCCAGCAGCTTACCGATACGGTCCTACGAGCAGTACTTC. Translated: CASSLPIRSYEQYF.

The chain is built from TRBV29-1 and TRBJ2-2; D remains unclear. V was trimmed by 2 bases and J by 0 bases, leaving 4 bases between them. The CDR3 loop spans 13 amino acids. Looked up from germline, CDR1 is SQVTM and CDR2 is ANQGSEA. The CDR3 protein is CSVEHPNTGELFF. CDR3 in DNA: TGCAGCGTTGAACACCCGAACACCGGGGAGCTGTTTTTT.

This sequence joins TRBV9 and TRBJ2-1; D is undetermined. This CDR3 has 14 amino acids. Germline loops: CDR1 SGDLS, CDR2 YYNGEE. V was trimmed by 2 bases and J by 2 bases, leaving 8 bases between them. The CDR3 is CASSVAGAYNEQFF. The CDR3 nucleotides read TGTGCCAGCAGCGTCGCAGGAGCCTACAATGAGCAGTTCTTC.

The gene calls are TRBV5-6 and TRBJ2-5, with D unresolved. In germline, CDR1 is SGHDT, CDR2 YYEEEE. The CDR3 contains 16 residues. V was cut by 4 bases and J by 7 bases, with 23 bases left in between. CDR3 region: CASSPRQDIPQMTQYF. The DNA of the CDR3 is TGTGCCAGCAGCCCTCGGCAGGATATACCCCAGATGACCCAGTACTTC.

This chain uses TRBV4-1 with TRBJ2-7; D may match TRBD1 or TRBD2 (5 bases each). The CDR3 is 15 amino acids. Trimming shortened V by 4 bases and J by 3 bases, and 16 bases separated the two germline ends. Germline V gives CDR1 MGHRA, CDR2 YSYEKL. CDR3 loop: CASSPSPGAHYEQYF. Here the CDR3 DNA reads TGCGCCAGCAGCCCGTCCCCCGGGGCTCACTACGAGCAGTACTTC.

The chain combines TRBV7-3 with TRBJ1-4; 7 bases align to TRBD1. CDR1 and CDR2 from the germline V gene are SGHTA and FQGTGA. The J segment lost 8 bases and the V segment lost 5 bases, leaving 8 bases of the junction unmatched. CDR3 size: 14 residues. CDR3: CASSLQGPREKLFF. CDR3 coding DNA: TGTGCCAGCAGCCTACAGGGGCCACGGGAAAAACTGTTTTTT.

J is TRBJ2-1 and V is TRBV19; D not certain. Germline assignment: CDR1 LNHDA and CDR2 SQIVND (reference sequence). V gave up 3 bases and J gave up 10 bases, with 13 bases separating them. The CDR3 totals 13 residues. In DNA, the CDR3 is TGTGCCAGTAGTATTCTGGGCTCTTCGGAGCAGTTCTTC. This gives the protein CASSILGSSEQFF. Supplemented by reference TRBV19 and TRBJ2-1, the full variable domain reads DGGITQSPKYLFRKEGQNVTLSCEQNLNHDAMYWYRQDPGQGLRLIYYSQIVNDFQKGDIAEGYSVSREKKESFPLTVTSAQKNPTAFYLCASSILGSSEQFFGPGTRLTVL.